This T cell receptor beta chain was profiled in a study of vaccination effects on CD4 cells after COVID-19. At the level of the study: They grew over 1.5 million PBMC in each well, adding around 10 IU/ml IL-2 and around 9.6 ug/ml peptides.

When nine to ten days of culture had elapsed, CD4+ T cells were isolated. This individual contracted SARS-CoV-2 between March and December 2020, as verified by PCR. Subjects were given two BNT162b2 or mRNA-1273 vaccine doses. Of note for this clone: Antigen unknown.

TCRdb's table, derived via immunoSEQ multiplex PCR, lists solely in-frame clones and lacks some. The sample includes around 50,000 clones, around 80% of them seen just once. Germline lookup yields CDR1 SNHLY and CDR2 FYNNEI. V was pared by 8 bases and J by 12 bases, with 14 bases between. The CDR3 consists of 11 residues. The clonotype was recovered from a human donor who had a prior SARS-CoV-2 infection. The starting material was CD4+ T cells from PBMCs cultured without peptide, obtained after COVID-19 vaccination. The rearrangement links TRBV2 to TRBJ2-4; D unresolved. CDR3 in amino acids: CASSSVPRQYF. The CDR3 DNA sequence: TGTGCCAGCTCCTCTGTCCCCCGTCAGTACTTC.